Below are 10 T cell receptor beta chains sequenced from a single sample in a study of T cell responses to AZD1222 COVID-19 vaccine. The method was immunoSEQ multiplex PCR; TCRdb's version includes in-frame clones alone and lacks a portion of them. The table includes 150,000 to 200,000 clones, approximately 92% detected once. This specimen consisted of peripheral blood, obtained on day 0 of AZD1222 vaccination. The receptors derive from an adult in good health.

This chain joins TRBV27 and TRBJ1-5, with D perhaps matching TRBD1 (6 bases). V gave up 0 bases and J gave up 6 bases, with 12 bases separating them. The CDR3 sequence is 15 residues long. The germline gives CDR1 MNHEY, CDR2 SMNVEV (reference sequence). The CDR3 sequence: CASSLSGAGRQPQHF. The CDR3 bases are TGTGCCAGCAGTTTATCGGGGGCAGGGCGTCAGCCCCAGCATTTT.

The V call is TRBV7-2, the J call TRBJ1-3, with a weak D call TRBD1 (5 bases). CDR3 length: 16 residues. Between the trimmed V and J ends, which lost 2 bases and 0 bases, there was a span of 11 bases. In germline, CDR1 is SGHTA, CDR2 FQGNSA. Here the CDR3 reads CASSLLGGVSGNTIYF. In DNA, the CDR3 is TGTGCCAGCAGCTTACTGGGGGGGGTCTCTGGAAACACCATATATTTT.

This clone was seen a single time. This chain links TRBV1 with TRBJ2-5; TRBD2, the table's D call, was not compared with the DNA. TRBV1 is an annotated pseudogene. CDR3 length: 16 residues. Here the CDR3 reads CTSSEPPRGGKETQYF. The CDR3 region has the DNA TGCACCAGCAGCGAACCCCCGAGGGGGGGCAAAGAGACCCAGTACTTC.

A remark on this clone: The identical CDR3 is also encoded by other nucleotide sequences in the sample. The rearrangement uses TRBV9 and TRBJ2-1, with a weak D call TRBD2 (6 bases). There are 16 residues in the CDR3. The V gene lost 0 bases and the J gene lost 3 bases, with 13 bases spanning the gap. Germline V gene sequence: CDR1 SGDLS, CDR2 YYNGEE. The DNA for the CDR3 is TGTGCCAGCAGCGTAGCCGCTGGTAGCGGCTACAATGAGCAGTTCTTC. Protein product: CASSVAAGSGYNEQFF.

The V call is TRBV18, the J call TRBJ2-7, with a tentative D call TRBD2 (5 bases). Trimming removed 1 base at V and 5 bases at J, with 12 bases between. Germline V gene sequence: CDR1 KGHSH, CDR2 LQKENI. The CDR3 length is 14 residues. As DNA, the CDR3 is TGTGCCAGCTCACCACAGGGTAGCGTCCACGAGCAGTACTTC. Translating gives CASSPQGSVHEQYF.

The chain recombines TRBV19 with TRBJ1-5; D perhaps matches TRBD1 (6 bases). The CDR3 totals 15 residues. Germline CDR1 and CDR2: LNHDA and SQIVND (reference sequence). V was clipped by 5 bases and J by 4 bases, with 15 bases between them. The CDR3 nucleotides read TGTGCCAGTAGTGCTCAGGGGATTAGAAATCAGCCCCAGCATTTT. Its translation is CASSAQGIRNQPQHF.

This chain links TRBV19 with TRBJ2-6, with TRBD2 matching 8 bases. In germline, CDR1 is LNHDA, CDR2 SQIVND (reference sequence). The CDR3 totals 20 residues. Losses at the gene ends were 5 bases for V and 0 bases for J; bases not matched to a gene: 15. The CDR3: CASSASRGLAGLSGANVLTF. In DNA, the CDR3 is TGTGCCAGTAGTGCGTCACGGGGGCTAGCGGGCCTCTCTGGGGCCAACGTCCTGACTTTC.

The rearrangement links TRBV2 to TRBJ1-2; 8 bases align to TRBD1. The CDR3 runs 15 residues. V was pared by 6 bases and J by 0 bases, with 6 bases of the junction left unmatched. The V gene's germline CDR1 is SNHLY and CDR2 FYNNEI. DNA for the CDR3: TGTGCCAGCAGGGACAGGGTGATGACTAACTATGGCTACACCTTC. It codes for CASRDRVMTNYGYTF.

V gene TRBV18 combines with J gene TRBJ1-4, with D tentatively TRBD1 (5 bases). Germline CDR1 is KGHSH and CDR2 is LQKENI. CDR3 length: 15 residues. Trimming cost V 5 bases and J 3 bases, with 13 bases left between them. CDR3 region: CASSARGTANEKLFF. The CDR3 nucleotides are TGTGCCAGCTCAGCTCGGGGGACGGCTAATGAAAAACTGTTTTTT.

The genes are TRBV6-2 or TRBV6-3 and TRBJ2-1; a weak D match, TRBD2 (6 bases). Germline assignment: CDR1 MNHEY and CDR2 SVGEGT. This CDR3 has 13 residues. V lost 2 bases to trimming and J lost 9 bases, with 11 bases between them. DNA of the CDR3: TGTGCCAGCAGTTACCGGGACGGGGGTGAGCAGTTCTTC. It yields the protein CASSYRDGGEQFF.